The 32 T cell receptor beta chains below were found in one sample sequenced in a study of T cells in Graves' hyperthyroidism and ophthalmopathy. The CDR3 regions of TCR beta were amplified from RNA transcripts. HTBI primers drove first-round RT-PCR of the TCR CDR3. TCRdb re-called the multiplex PCR reads through MiXCR, storing one row per CDR3 protein. Among 550,000 to 800,000 distinct CDR3 sequences listed, about 16% were seen once. The material sequenced was blood. These TCRs come from a man aged 18 to 29 with Graves' hyperthyroidism.

The chain joins TRBV7-9 to TRBJ2-2; D is ambiguous. This CDR3 has 10 residues. Germline values: CDR1 SEHNR, CDR2 FQNEAQ (reference sequence). V lost 5 bases to trimming and J lost 5 bases, with 0 bases between them. CDR3 coding DNA: TGTGCCAGCAGCACCGGGGAGCTGTTTTTT. Its protein product is CASSTGELFF.

As to this clonotype: One end of the junction is discordant with germline, which a read error may explain. The chain is built from TRBV7-3 and TRBJ2-2; 7 bases align to TRBD2. Per germline, CDR1 SGHTA and CDR2 FQGTGA. This CDR3 has 18 amino acids. The CDR3 sequence: CASSWTVPGGGNTGELLF. CDR3 sequence (DNA): TGTGCCAGCAGCTGGACCGTCCCCGGGGGAGGGAACACCGGGGAGCTGCTTTTT.

The chain links TRBV19 to TRBJ2-4; unclear D gene. CDR1 LNHDA and CDR2 SQIVND come from the germline V gene (reference sequence). The V end was cut by 8 bases, the J end by 8 bases, with 16 bases between. This CDR3 has 13 residues. CDR3 in amino acids: CASRQDQKDIQYF. For the CDR3, the DNA is TGTGCCAGTCGCCAAGACCAAAAGGACATTCAGTACTTC.

A few counts support this clonotype. The rearrangement uses TRBV19 and TRBJ2-5, with D possibly matching TRBD2 (5 bases). In germline, CDR1 is LNHDA, CDR2 SQIVND (reference sequence). The length of the CDR3 is 13 residues. With 1 base removed from V and 5 bases from J, the gap between germline ends came to 8 bases. For the CDR3, the DNA is TGTGCCAGTAGTATAGGAGGGTACGAGACCCAGTACTTC. It yields the protein CASSIGGYETQYF.

This clonotype was recorded many times. This chain links TRBV6-1 with TRBJ2-1; TRBD2 matches at 8 bases. Per the germline V gene, CDR1 is MNHNS and CDR2 is SASEGT. The CDR3 sequence is 15 residues long. The trim removed 5 bases at V and 0 bases at J, leaving 3 bases unmatched. This CDR3 reads CASSLLAVSYNEQFF. The CDR3 bases are TGTGCCAGCAGTCTACTAGCGGTCTCCTACAATGAGCAGTTCTTC.

This clonotype was counted between two and nine times. The genes are TRBV9 and TRBJ1-1, with D perhaps TRBD1 (6 bases). The V and J ends lost 5 bases and 3 bases respectively, with 11 bases between them. Germline CDR1 SGDLS, CDR2 YYNGEE. The CDR3 is 13 amino acids. The CDR3 sequence: CASRYREDTEAFF. The CDR3 DNA reads as TGTGCCAGCAGGTACAGGGAGGACACTGAAGCTTTCTTT.

This sequence joins TRBV7-8 and TRBJ1-1, with a weak D call TRBD1 (6 bases). V lost 2 bases to trimming and J lost 5 bases, with 15 bases between them. CDR3 length: 15 residues. Germline lookup yields CDR1 SGHVS and CDR2 FQNEAQ. CDR3 nucleotides: TGTGCCAGCAGCTTATGGGGCAGGGGAGAAACTGAAGCTTTCTTT. It is translated as CASSLWGRGETEAFF.

J is TRBJ1-3 and V is TRBV20-1, with unresolved D. Deletions cut 0 bases from V and 4 bases from J, with 16 bases between. CDR1 and CDR2 (germline): DFQATT, SNEGSKA (reference sequence). The CDR3 is 16 amino acids. As DNA, the CDR3 is TGCAGTGCTAGAGATAGGTTAGGAGGTTCGGGAAACACCATATATTTT. Residues: CSARDRLGGSGNTIYF.

This clonotype came up many times. The rearrangement links TRBV18 to TRBJ2-7; D unresolved. Looked up from germline, CDR1 is KGHSH and CDR2 is LQKENI. V was shortened by 0 bases and J by 3 bases, with 12 bases between the two germline ends. The CDR3 spans 15 residues. The CDR3 here is CASSPPSNVGYEQYF. The CDR3 nucleotides are TGTGCCAGCTCACCACCCTCGAATGTGGGCTACGAGCAGTACTTC.

There are a few counts of this clonotype. J is TRBJ2-1 and V is TRBV28; tentative D call: TRBD1 (6 bases). CDR3 length: 13 amino acids. Between the trimmed V and J ends, which lost 4 bases and 12 bases, there was a span of 16 bases. CDR1 and CDR2 from the germline V gene are MDHEN and SYDVKM. CDR3 in DNA: TGTGCCAGCAGTTGGGGGCCCTTATTGGCGCAGTTCTTC. This encodes CASSWGPLLAQFF.

In its sample, this clonotype was seen many times. This chain connects TRBV28 to TRBJ1-3; no definite D call. CDR3 length: 15 residues. V shed 8 bases and J shed 0 bases, with 14 bases lying between them. Germline CDR1 is MDHEN and CDR2 is SYDVKM. CDR3 amino acids: CASFPGSPSGNTIYF. CDR3 sequence (DNA): TGTGCCAGCTTTCCCGGCTCTCCCTCTGGAAACACCATATATTTT.

The chain links TRBV7-9 to TRBJ2-7; D gene uncertain. CDR3 length: 14 residues. Germline-derived CDR1 and CDR2 are SEHNR and FQNEAQ (reference sequence). V was clipped by 1 base and J by 0 bases, with 7 bases between them. CDR3 sequence reads: CASSLDGYSYEQYF. The CDR3 DNA follows: TGTGCCAGCAGCTTAGATGGGTACTCCTACGAGCAGTACTTC.

In its sample, this clonotype was seen many times. The chain joins TRBV6-1 to TRBJ2-2; D is undetermined. V was cut by 6 bases and J by 5 bases, with 19 bases left in between. In germline, CDR1 is MNHNS, CDR2 SASEGT. CDR3 size: 16 residues. CDR3 region: CASSDQTLSITGELFF. The CDR3 DNA sequence: TGTGCCAGCAGCGACCAGACACTAAGTATTACCGGGGAGCTGTTTTTT.

The chain uses TRBV7-9 and TRBJ2-2; D is ambiguous. V dropped 3 bases and J dropped 5 bases, with 10 bases sitting between them. Germline CDR1 is SEHNR and CDR2 is FQNEAQ (reference sequence). The CDR3 sequence is 14 residues long. The CDR3 region is CASSFSHFTGELFF. The CDR3, as DNA: TGTGCCAGCAGCTTCTCACACTTTACCGGGGAGCTGTTTTTT. Variable domain in full (rest from reference TRBV7-9 and TRBJ2-2): DTGVSQNPRHKITKRGQNVTFRCDPISEHNRLYWYRQTLGQGPEFLTYFQNEAQLEKSRLLSDRFSAERPKGSFSTLEIQRTEQGDSAMYLCASSFSHFTGELFFGEGSRLTVL.

This chain links TRBV20-1 with TRBJ2-2; D possibly uses TRBD1 or TRBD2 (5 bases each). This CDR3 comprises 13 residues. Trimming shortened V by 6 bases and J by 9 bases, and 17 bases separated the two germline ends. Germline lookup yields CDR1 DFQATT and CDR2 SNEGSKA (reference sequence). The CDR3 loop reads CSAPRRDRRELFF. In DNA, the CDR3 is TGCAGTGCGCCCCGCAGGGACCGGCGGGAGCTGTTTTTT.

The table lists this clonotype with a few counts. J is TRBJ2-7 and V is TRBV20-1, with TRBD2 identical over 11 bases. Germline V lookup: CDR1 DFQATT, CDR2 SNEGSKA (reference sequence). CDR3 length: 14 amino acids. Trimming removed 1 base from V and 3 bases from J; junction bases left unmatched: 2. The CDR3 bases are TGCAGTGCTAGAGGTCTAGCGGGAGGCTACGAGCAGTACTTC. Its translation: CSARGLAGGYEQYF.

This clonotype appeared a few times. The chain joins TRBV6-1 to TRBJ1-1, with TRBD1 matching over 8 bases. Germline CDR1 reads MNHNS; CDR2 reads SASEGT. This CDR3 is built from 15 residues. V was pared by 11 bases and J by 5 bases, with 16 bases of the junction left unmatched. The CDR3 region has the DNA TGTGCCCGTATAGGGCGCTTACAGGGGGGGACTGAAGCTTTCTTT. Its protein product is CARIGRLQGGTEAFF.

This rearrangement joins TRBV4-2 to TRBJ1-1; 7 bases align to TRBD1. Germline V gives CDR1 LGHNA, CDR2 YNFKEQ. The J segment lost 5 bases and the V segment lost 0 bases, leaving 12 bases of the junction unmatched. This CDR3 spans 17 amino acids. CDR3 in DNA: TGTGCCAGCAGCCAAGAGGTCGGGAGGGGGCGTAGGACTGAAGCTTTCTTT. Its translation is CASSQEVGRGRRTEAFF.

The chain has TRBV18 and TRBJ2-1, with 9 bases matching TRBD2. V lost 4 bases, J lost 6 bases, and 7 bases stayed unmatched. Looked up from germline, CDR1 is KGHSH and CDR2 is LQKENI. This CDR3 spans 15 amino acids. CDR3 in DNA: TGTGCCAGCTCACAGAGCGGGAGGTCCCTCAATGAGCAGTTCTTC. This sequence encodes CASSQSGRSLNEQFF.

This chain connects TRBV19 to TRBJ1-3; D gene uncertain. The V gene's germline CDR1 is LNHDA and CDR2 SQIVND (reference sequence). CDR3 size: 12 residues. With 7 bases removed from V and 5 bases from J, the gap between germline ends came to 9 bases. In DNA form, the CDR3 reads TGTGCCAGTAACACTGGGCGAAACACCATATATTTT. It codes for CASNTGRNTIYF. The whole variable domain, filled in from reference TRBV19 and TRBJ1-3, reads DGGITQSPKYLFRKEGQNVTLSCEQNLNHDAMYWYRQDPGQGLRLIYYSQIVNDFQKGDIAEGYSVSREKKESFPLTVTSAQKNPTAFYLCASNTGRNTIYFGEGSWLTVV.

This clonotype occurred a few times. The chain combines TRBV20-1 with TRBJ2-1; a weak D match, TRBD2 (6 bases). Between the trimmed V and J ends, which lost 5 bases and 8 bases, there was a span of 13 bases. The CDR3 is 12 residues long. Per the germline V gene, CDR1 is DFQATT and CDR2 is SNEGSKA (reference sequence). The CDR3 here is CSALLGGDEQFF. CDR3 DNA sequence: TGCAGTGCTCTCCTCGGGGGAGATGAGCAGTTCTTC.

This clonotype has a count of ten or more. This chain links TRBV18 with TRBJ2-3; the match to TRBD2 covers 10 bases. Per the germline V gene, CDR1 is KGHSH and CDR2 is LQKENI. The CDR3 totals 15 residues. The trim removed 4 bases at V and 3 bases at J, leaving 4 bases unmatched. The CDR3 spells CASSLAGGLTDTQYF. For the CDR3, the DNA is TGTGCCAGCTCACTAGCGGGAGGTTTGACAGATACGCAGTATTTT.

The V call is TRBV19, the J call TRBJ1-1, with D maybe TRBD1 (6 bases). Trimming removed 3 bases from V and 11 bases from J, with 19 bases in between. This CDR3 comprises 14 residues. Germline lookup yields CDR1 LNHDA and CDR2 SQIVND (reference sequence). The CDR3 sequence is CASSIGRGAPAAFF. CDR3 in DNA: TGTGCCAGTAGTATTGGCAGGGGCGCCCCGGCCGCTTTCTTT.

The chain couples TRBV3-1 to TRBJ1-6; D unclear. The CDR3 length is 12 residues. From germline, CDR1 is LGHDT and CDR2 YNNKEL (reference sequence). V dropped 0 bases and J dropped 15 bases, with 9 bases sitting between them. The CDR3 region is CASSQDERYLHF. Written as DNA, the CDR3 is TGTGCCAGCAGCCAAGATGAAAGGTACCTCCACTTT.

The chain carries TRBV5-1 and TRBJ2-2, with D possibly TRBD2 on 6 matching bases. V was shortened by 6 bases and J by 1 base, with 16 bases between the two germline ends. This CDR3 contains 16 residues. CDR1 and CDR2 from the germline V gene are SGHRS and YFSETQ. The CDR3 nucleotides are TGCGCCAGCACGCGGGACGTAGTATTGAACACCGGGGAGCTGTTTTTT. Encoded protein: CASTRDVVLNTGELFF.

This clonotype was picked up many times. The chain links TRBV2 to TRBJ1-1, with a weak D call TRBD1 (5 bases). CDR1 and CDR2 from the germline V gene are SNHLY and FYNNEI. The V end was cut by 6 bases, the J end by 6 bases, with 17 bases between. The CDR3 spans 14 residues. The CDR3: CASRRAGRGAEAFF. In DNA, the CDR3 is TGTGCCAGCAGACGGGCAGGGCGGGGGGCTGAAGCTTTCTTT.

There are many counts of this clonotype. The J gene is TRBJ2-1, the V gene TRBV29-1; 13 nucleotides agree with TRBD2. V lost 7 bases to trimming and J lost 0 bases; unmatched junction nucleotides: 9. The germline CDR1 and CDR2 sequences are SQVTM and ANQGSEA. The CDR3 contains 17 residues. The DNA for the CDR3 is TGCAGCGCCGCGGGGACTAGCGGGATGAGCTCCTACAATGAGCAGTTCTTC. Protein: CSAAGTSGMSSYNEQFF.

This clonotype was detected ten times or more. This sequence joins TRBV24-1 and TRBJ2-3; tentatively, D is TRBD2 (6 bases). Germline V CDR1 and CDR2: KGHDR, SFDVKD. The V end was cut by 2 bases, the J end by 4 bases, with 18 bases between. This CDR3 is 17 amino acids long. The CDR3 sequence is CATSDYGRGDRADTQYF. The CDR3 DNA follows: TGTGCCACCAGTGATTATGGCCGCGGGGATCGTGCAGATACGCAGTATTTT.

The chain combines TRBV5-1 with TRBJ2-5; D is uncertain. Germline V gives CDR1 SGHRS, CDR2 YFSETQ. V was trimmed by 4 bases and J by 0 bases, leaving 16 bases between them. This CDR3 is 16 amino acids long. The chain's CDR3 is CASSTGTALYQETQYF. The CDR3 region has the DNA TGCGCCAGCAGCACGGGCACCGCACTGTACCAAGAGACCCAGTACTTC.

The genes are TRBV29-1 and TRBJ2-6; 7 bases map to TRBD1. The V gene's germline CDR1 is SQVTM and CDR2 ANQGSEA. The CDR3 has 15 amino acids. With 7 bases clipped from V and 3 bases from J, the junction kept 9 bases outside the gene matches. The CDR3 region is CSATLTGVGANVLTF. The CDR3 region has the DNA TGCAGCGCAACCCTTACAGGGGTTGGGGCCAACGTCCTGACTTTC.

The rearrangement uses TRBV7-9 and TRBJ1-6; D may be TRBD1 (5 bases). Trimming cost V 2 bases and J 7 bases, with 12 bases left between them. The CDR3 has 15 residues. Germline assignment: CDR1 SEHNR and CDR2 FQNEAQ (reference sequence). The DNA for the CDR3 is TGTGCCAGCAGCTTATTAGGAGAGGGGAATTCACCCCTCCACTTT. This codes for CASSLLGEGNSPLHF.

This chain connects TRBV5-1 to TRBJ2-1; D gene uncertain. The germline CDR1 and CDR2 sequences are SGHRS and YFSETQ. This CDR3 is 13 amino acids long. V dropped 3 bases and J dropped 4 bases, with 8 bases sitting between them. The CDR3 DNA reads as TGCGCCAGCAGCTCCCCGGGTTACAATGAGCAGTTCTTC. Amino acids: CASSSPGYNEQFF.